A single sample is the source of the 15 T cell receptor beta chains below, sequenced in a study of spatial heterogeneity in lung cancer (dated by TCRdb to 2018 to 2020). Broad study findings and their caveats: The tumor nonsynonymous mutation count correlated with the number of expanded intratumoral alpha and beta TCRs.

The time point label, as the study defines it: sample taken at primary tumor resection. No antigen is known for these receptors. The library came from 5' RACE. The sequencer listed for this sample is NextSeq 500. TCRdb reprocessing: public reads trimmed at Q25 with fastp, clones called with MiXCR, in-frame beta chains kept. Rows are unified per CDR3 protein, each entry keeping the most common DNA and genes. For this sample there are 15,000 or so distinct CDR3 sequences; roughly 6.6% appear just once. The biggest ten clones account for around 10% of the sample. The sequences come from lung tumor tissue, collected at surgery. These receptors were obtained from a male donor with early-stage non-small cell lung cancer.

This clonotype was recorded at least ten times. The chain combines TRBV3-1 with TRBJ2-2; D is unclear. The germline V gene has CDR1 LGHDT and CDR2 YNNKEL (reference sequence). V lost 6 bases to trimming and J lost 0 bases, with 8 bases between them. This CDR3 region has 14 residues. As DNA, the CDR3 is TGTGCCAGCAGTCGACCGGCGAACACCGGGGAGCTGTTTTTT. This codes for CASSRPANTGELFF. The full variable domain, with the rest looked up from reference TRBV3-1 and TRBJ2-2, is DTAVSQTPKYLVTQMGNDKSIKCEQNLGHDTMYWYKQDSKKFLKIMFSYNNKELIINETVPNRFSPKSPDKAHLNLHINSLELGDSAVYFCASSRPANTGELFFGEGSRLTVL.

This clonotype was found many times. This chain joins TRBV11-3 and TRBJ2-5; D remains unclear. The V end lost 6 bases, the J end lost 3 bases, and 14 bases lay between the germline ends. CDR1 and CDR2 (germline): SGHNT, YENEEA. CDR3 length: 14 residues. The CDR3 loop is CASSPSTGKETQYF. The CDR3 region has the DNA TGTGCCAGCAGTCCCTCGACCGGAAAAGAGACCCAGTACTTC.

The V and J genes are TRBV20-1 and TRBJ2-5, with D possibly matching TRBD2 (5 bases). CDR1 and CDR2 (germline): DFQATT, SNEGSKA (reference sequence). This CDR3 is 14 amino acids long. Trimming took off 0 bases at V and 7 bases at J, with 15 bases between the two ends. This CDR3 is CSAREGLAAGTQYF. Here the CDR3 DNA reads TGCAGTGCTAGAGAAGGACTGGCAGCTGGGACCCAGTACTTC.

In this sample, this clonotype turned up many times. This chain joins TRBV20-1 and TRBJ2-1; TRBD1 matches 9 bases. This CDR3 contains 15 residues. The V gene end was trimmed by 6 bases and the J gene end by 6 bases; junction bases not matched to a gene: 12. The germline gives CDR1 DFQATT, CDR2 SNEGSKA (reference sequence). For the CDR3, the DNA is TGCAGTGCAAATGATCCGGGACAGGGATTCAATGAGCAGTTCTTC. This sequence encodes CSANDPGQGFNEQFF.

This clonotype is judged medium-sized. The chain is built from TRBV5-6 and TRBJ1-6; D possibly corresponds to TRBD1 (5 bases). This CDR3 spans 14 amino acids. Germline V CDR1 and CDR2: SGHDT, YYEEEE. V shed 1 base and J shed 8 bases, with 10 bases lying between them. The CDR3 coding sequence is TGTGCCAGCAGCTTGAGACTGGGGGATTCACCCCTCCACTTT. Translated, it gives CASSLRLGDSPLHF. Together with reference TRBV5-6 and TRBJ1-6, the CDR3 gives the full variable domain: DAGVTQSPTHLIKTRGQQVTLRCSPKSGHDTVSWYQQALGQGPQFIFQYYEEEERQRGNFPDRFSGHQFPNYSSELNVNALLLGDSALYLCASSLRLGDSPLHFGNGTRLTVT.

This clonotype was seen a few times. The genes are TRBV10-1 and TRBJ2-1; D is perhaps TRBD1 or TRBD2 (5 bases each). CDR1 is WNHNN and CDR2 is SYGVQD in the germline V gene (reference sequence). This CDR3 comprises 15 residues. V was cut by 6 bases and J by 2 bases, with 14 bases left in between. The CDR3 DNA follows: TGCGCCAGCAGCCACCGGGACGGACCCTACAATGAGCAGTTCTTC. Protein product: CASSHRDGPYNEQFF.

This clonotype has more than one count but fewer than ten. The chain's CDR3 is CSARAGPYYEQYF. In nucleotides, the CDR3 is TGCAGTGCCCGGGCGGGGCCGTACTACGAGCAGTACTTC. This chain links TRBV20-1 with TRBJ2-7; tentatively, D is TRBD2 (6 bases). CDR3 size: 13 residues. Trimming stripped 6 bases from V and 3 bases from J, with 15 bases between. The germline V gene encodes CDR1 DFQATT and CDR2 SNEGSKA (reference sequence).

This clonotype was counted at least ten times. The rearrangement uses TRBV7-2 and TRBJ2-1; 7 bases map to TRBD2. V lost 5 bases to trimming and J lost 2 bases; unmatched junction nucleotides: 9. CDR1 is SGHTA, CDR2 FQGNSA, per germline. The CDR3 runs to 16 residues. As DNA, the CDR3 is TGTGCCAGCAGCAGATACTTTGGGGGGGCCTACAATGAGCAGTTCTTC. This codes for CASSRYFGGAYNEQFF.

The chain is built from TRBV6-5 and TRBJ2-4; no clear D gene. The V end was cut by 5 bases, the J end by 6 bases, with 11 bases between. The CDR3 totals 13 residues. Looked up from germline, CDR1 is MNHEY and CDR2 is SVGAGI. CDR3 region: CASSPPQRNIQYF. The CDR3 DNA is TGTGCCAGCAGTCCCCCTCAAAGAAACATTCAGTACTTC.

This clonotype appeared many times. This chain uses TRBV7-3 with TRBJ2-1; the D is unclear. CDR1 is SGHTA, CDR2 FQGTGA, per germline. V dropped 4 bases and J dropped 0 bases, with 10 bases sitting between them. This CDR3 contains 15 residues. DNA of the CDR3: TGTGCCAGCAGCTCTGGACCGAGCTCCTACAATGAGCAGTTCTTC. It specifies CASSSGPSSYNEQFF.

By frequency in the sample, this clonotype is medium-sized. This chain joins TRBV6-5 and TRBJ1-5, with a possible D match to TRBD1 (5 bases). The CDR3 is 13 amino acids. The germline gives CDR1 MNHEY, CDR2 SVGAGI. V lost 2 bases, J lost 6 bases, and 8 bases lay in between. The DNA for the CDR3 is TGTGCCAGCAGTTACCGGGGGAGTCAGCCCCAGCATTTT. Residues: CASSYRGSQPQHF.

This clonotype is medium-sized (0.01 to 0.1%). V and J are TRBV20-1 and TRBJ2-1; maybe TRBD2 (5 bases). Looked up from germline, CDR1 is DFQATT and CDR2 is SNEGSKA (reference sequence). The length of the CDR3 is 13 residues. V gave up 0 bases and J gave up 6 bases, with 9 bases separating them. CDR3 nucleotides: TGCAGTGCTAGAGACCGGGGAGCCAATGAGCAGTTCTTC. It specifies CSARDRGANEQFF.

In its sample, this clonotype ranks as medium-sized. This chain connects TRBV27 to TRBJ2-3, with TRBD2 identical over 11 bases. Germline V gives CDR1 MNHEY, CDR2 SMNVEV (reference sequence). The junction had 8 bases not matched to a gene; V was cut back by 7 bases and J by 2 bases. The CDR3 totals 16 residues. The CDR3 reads CASNYGTSGVTDTQYF. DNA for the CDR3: TGTGCCAGCAACTACGGGACTAGCGGTGTCACAGATACGCAGTATTTT.

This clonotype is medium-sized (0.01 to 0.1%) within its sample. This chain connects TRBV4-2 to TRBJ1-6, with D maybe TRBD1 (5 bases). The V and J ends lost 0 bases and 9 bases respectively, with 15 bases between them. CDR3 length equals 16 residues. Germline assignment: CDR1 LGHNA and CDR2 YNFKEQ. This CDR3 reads CASSQDPGLRSSPLHF. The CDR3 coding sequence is TGTGCCAGCAGCCAAGATCCGGGACTCCGCAGTTCACCCCTCCACTTT.

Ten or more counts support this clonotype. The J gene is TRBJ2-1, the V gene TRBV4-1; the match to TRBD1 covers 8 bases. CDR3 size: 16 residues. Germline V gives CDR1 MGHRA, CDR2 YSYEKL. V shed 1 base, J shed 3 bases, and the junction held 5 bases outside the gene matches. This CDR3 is CASSQGGDRGYNEQFF. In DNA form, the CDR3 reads TGCGCCAGCAGCCAAGGGGGTGACAGGGGCTACAATGAGCAGTTCTTC.